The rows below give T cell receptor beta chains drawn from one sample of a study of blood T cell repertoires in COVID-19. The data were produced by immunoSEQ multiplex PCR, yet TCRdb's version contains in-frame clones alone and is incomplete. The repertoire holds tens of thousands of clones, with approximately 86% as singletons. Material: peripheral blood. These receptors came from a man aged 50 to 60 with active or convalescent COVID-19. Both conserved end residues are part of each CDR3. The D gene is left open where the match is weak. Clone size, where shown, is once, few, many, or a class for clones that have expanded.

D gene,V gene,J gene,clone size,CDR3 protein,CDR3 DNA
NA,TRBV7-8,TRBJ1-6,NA,CASSPLTGFGNSPLHF,TGTGCCAGCAGCCCGTTAACAGGCTTTGGAAATTCACCCCTCCACTTT
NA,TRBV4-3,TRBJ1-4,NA,CASSRGVLEKLFF,TGCGCCAGCAGCCGGGGGGTTCTCGAAAAACTGTTTTTT
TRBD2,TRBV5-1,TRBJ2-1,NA,CASSPVPGLAGGAMRQFF,TGCGCCAGCAGCCCAGTCCCGGGACTAGCGGGAGGCGCAATGAGGCAGTTCTTC
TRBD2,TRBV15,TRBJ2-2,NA,CATSSSGTTGELFF,TGTGCCACCAGTAGTAGCGGGACCACCGGGGAGCTGTTTTTT
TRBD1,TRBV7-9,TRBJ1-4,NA,CASSHGTDWEKLFF,TGTGCCAGCAGCCACGGGACAGACTGGGAAAAACTGTTTTTT
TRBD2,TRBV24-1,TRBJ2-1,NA,CATGLAGGNEQFF,TGTGCCACTGGACTAGCGGGAGGGAATGAGCAGTTCTTC
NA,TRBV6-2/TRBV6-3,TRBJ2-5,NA,CASSYSKGNQETQYF,TGTGCCAGCAGTTACTCAAAGGGGAACCAAGAGACCCAGTACTTC
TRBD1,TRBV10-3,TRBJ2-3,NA,CAISDYDRGYGTQYF,TGTGCCATCAGTGACTACGACAGGGGTTATGGTACGCAGTATTTT
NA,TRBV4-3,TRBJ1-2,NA,CASSQERPSIGEYGYGYTF,TGCGCCAGCAGCCAAGAACGCCCCTCCATTGGGGAGTATGGCTATGGCTACACCTTC
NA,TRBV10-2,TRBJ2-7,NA,CASSVTLILSEQYF,TGCGCCAGCAGTGTCACCCTAATTCTCTCCGAGCAGTACTTC
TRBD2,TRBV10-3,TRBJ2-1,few,CAIRSAGGRGEQFF,TGTGCCATCAGGAGCGCGGGAGGCAGGGGTGAGCAGTTCTTC
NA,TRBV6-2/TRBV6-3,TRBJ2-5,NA,CASSLGGAGAETQYF,TGTGCCAGCAGCCTCGGAGGGGCCGGTGCAGAGACCCAGTACTTC
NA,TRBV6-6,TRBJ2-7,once,CASILRRGYEQYF,TGTGCCAGCATACTACGACGGGGCTACGAGCAGTACTTC
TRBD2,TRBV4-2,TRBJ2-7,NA,CASSPGLAGSYEQYF,TGTGCCAGCAGCCCGGGACTAGCGGGATCCTACGAGCAGTACTTC
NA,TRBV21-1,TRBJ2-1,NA,CASSARLAGLYNEQFF,TGTGCCAGCAGCGCCCGGTTAGCGGGTCTCTACAATGAGCAGTTCTTC
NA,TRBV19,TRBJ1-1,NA,CASSRTGGVNTEAFF,TGTGCCAGTAGTAGAACGGGGGGCGTGAACACTGAAGCTTTCTTT
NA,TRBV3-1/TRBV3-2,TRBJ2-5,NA,CASSSGLKETQYF,TGTGCCAGCAGCTCGGGACTGAAGGAGACCCAGTACTTC
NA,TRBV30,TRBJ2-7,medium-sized,CAWRKGGGASYYEQYF,TGTGCCTGGAGGAAGGGGGGGGGCGCGTCCTACTACGAGCAGTACTTC
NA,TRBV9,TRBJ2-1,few,CASSVAPSAYSYNEQFF,TGTGCCAGCAGCGTAGCTCCCAGCGCCTACTCCTACAATGAGCAGTTCTTC
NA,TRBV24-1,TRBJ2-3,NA,CATSKPGASTDTQYF,TGTGCCACCAGTAAACCGGGAGCTAGCACAGATACGCAGTATTTT
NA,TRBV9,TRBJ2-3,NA,CASSVDGAGTDTQYF,TGTGCCAGCAGCGTAGACGGAGCCGGCACAGATACGCAGTATTTT
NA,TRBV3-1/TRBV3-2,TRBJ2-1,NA,CASSQERLGVGFF,TGTGCCAGCAGCCAAGAACGTTTAGGGGTGGGGTTCTTC
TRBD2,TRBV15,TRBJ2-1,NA,CATSKEREGLFYEQFF,TGTGCCACCAGCAAGGAGCGGGAGGGCCTTTTCTATGAGCAGTTCTTC
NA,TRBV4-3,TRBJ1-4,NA,CASSQDLLAGNEKLFF,TGCGCCAGCAGCCAAGATCTCTTGGCAGGAAATGAAAAACTGTTTTTT
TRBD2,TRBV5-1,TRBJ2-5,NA,CASSLGLAGGTETQYF,TGCGCCAGCAGCTTGGGGCTAGCGGGAGGGACTGAGACCCAGTACTTC
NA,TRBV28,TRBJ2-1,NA,CASSPGSLSRGNEQFF,TGTGCCAGCAGCCCCGGGAGCCTGTCCCGAGGGAATGAGCAGTTCTTC
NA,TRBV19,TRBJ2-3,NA,CASSIRGSGFSTDTQYF,TGTGCCAGTAGTATTCGGGGCAGCGGGTTTAGCACAGATACGCAGTATTTT
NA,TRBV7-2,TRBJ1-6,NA,CASSLAIASPLHF,TGTGCCAGCAGCTTAGCCATAGCTTCACCCCTCCACTTT